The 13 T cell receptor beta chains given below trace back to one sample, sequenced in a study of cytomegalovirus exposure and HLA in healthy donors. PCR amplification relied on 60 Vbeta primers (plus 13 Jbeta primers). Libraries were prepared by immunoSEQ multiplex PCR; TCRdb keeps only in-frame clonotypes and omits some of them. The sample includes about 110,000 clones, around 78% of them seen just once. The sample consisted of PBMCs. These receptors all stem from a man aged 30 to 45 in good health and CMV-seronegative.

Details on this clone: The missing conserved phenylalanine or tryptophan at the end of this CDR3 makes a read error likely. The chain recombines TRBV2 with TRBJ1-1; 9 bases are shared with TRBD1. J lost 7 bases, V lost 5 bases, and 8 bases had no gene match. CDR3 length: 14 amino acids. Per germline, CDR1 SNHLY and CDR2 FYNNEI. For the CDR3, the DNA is TGTGCCAGCAGTTCCTGGACAGGGGAGGATGAAGCTTTCCTT. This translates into CASSSWTGEDEAFL.

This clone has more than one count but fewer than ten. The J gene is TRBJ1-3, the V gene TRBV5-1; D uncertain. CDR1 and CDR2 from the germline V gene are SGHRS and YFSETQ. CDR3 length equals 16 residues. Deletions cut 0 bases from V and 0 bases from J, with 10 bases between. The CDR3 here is CASSLDSLLSGNTIYF. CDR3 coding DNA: TGCGCCAGCAGCTTGGATAGCCTGCTCTCTGGAAACACCATATATTTT.

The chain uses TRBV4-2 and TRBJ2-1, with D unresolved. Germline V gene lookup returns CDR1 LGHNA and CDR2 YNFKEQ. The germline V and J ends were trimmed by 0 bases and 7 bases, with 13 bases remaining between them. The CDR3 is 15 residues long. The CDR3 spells CASSQDSNVVNEQFF. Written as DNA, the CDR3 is TGTGCCAGCAGCCAAGATAGTAACGTAGTTAATGAGCAGTTCTTC.

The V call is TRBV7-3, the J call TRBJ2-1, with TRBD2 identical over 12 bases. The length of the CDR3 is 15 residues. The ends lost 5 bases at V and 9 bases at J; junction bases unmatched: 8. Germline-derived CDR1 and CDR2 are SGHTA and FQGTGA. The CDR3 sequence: CASSLQTSGRAEQFF. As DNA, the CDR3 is TGTGCCAGCAGCCTCCAGACTAGCGGGAGAGCTGAGCAGTTCTTC. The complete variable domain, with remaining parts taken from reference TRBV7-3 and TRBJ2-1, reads GAGVSQTPSNKVTEKGKYVELRCDPISGHTALYWYRQSLGQGPEFLIYFQGTGAADDSGLPNDRFFAVRPEGSVSTLKIQRTERGDSAVYLCASSLQTSGRAEQFFGPGTRLTVL.

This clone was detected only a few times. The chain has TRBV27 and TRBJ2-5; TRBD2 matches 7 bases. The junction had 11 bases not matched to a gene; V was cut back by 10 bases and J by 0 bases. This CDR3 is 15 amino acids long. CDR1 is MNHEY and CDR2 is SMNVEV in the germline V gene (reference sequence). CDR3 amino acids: CATGRPGGYQETQYF. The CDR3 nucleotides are TGTGCCACCGGACGTCCCGGGGGGTACCAAGAGACCCAGTACTTC.

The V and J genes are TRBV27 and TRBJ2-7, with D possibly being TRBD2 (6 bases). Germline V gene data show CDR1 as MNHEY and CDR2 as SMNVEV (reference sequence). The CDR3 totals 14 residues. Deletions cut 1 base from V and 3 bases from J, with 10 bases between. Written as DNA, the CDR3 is TGTGCCAGCAGTTTATATAGCGGACACTACGAGCAGTACTTC. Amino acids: CASSLYSGHYEQYF.

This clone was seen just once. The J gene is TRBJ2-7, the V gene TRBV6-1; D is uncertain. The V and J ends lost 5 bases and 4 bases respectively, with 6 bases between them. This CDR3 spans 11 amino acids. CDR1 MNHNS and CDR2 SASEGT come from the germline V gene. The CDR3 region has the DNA TGTGCCAGCAGTACAAATTACGAGCAGTACTTC. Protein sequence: CASSTNYEQYF.

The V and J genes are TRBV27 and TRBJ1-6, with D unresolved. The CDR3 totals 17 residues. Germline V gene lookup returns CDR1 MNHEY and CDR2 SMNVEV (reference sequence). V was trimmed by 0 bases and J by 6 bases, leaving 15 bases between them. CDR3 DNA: TGTGCCAGCAGTTTATCTATTATCGGGCGGGTTAATTCACCCCTCCACTTT. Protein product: CASSLSIIGRVNSPLHF.

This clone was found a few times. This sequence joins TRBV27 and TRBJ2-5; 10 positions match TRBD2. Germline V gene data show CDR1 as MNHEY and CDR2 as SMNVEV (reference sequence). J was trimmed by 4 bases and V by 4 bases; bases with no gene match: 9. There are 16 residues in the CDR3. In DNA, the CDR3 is TGTGCCAGCAGTTCCCTAGCTAGCGGGGGAGGAGAGACCCAGTACTTC. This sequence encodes CASSSLASGGGETQYF.

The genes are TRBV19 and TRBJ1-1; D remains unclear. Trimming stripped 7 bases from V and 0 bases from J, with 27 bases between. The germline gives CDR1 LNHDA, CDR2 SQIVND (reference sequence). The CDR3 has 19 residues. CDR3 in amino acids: CASISISRRVAKLNTEAFF. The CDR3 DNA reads TGTGCCAGTATCTCGATCTCTAGGAGGGTCGCCAAGCTGAACACTGAAGCTTTCTTT.

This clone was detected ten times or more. CDR3 amino acids: CASRGEVTDTQYF. The CDR3 DNA is TGTGCCAGCAGGGGGGAGGTCACAGATACGCAGTATTTT. The chain carries TRBV2 and TRBJ2-3; perhaps TRBD2 as D (6 bases). The CDR3 has 13 residues. The V end lost 6 bases, the J end lost 2 bases, and 9 bases lay between the germline ends. Germline CDR1 reads SNHLY; CDR2 reads FYNNEI.

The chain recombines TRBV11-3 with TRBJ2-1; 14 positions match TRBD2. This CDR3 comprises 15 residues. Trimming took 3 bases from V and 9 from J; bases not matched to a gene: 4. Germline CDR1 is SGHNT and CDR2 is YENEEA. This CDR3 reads CASSFGTSGSIEQFF. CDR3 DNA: TGTGCCAGCAGCTTCGGGACTAGCGGGAGTATTGAGCAGTTCTTC.

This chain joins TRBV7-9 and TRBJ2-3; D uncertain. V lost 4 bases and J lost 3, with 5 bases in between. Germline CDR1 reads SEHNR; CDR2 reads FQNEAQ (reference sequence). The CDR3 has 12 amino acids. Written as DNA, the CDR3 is TGTGCCAGCAGCTCCGGGACAGATACGCAGTATTTT. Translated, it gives CASSSGTDTQYF.